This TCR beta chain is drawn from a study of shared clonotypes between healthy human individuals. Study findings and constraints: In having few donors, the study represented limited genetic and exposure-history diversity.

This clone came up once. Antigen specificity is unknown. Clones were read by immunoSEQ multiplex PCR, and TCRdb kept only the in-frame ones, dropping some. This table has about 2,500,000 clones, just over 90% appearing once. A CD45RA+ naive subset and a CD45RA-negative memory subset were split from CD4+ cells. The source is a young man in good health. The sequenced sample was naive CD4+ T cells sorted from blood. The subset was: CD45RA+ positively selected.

The CDR3 DNA is TGCGCCAGCAGTCCCGGGGCACAGGTTTCGGAAGAGACCCAGTACTTC. Its protein product is CASSPGAQVSEETQYF. The chain couples TRBV10-1 to TRBJ2-5; perhaps D is TRBD1 or TRBD2 (5 bases each). The CDR3 spans 16 residues. Germline V gives CDR1 WNHNN, CDR2 SYGVQD (reference sequence). Trimming cost V 5 bases and J 3 bases, with 19 bases left between them.